The 9 T cell receptor beta chains reported below all come from one sample, sequenced in a study of T cell therapy after organ transplantation (dated by TCRdb to the late 2010s). Libraries were built with the immunoSEQ multiplex PCR assay. TCRdb holds this immuneACCESS table with in-frame rearrangements only. Some clones are missing; in checked studies, unresolved V genes explain under half, and the rest has no known cause. A total of 45,000 to 60,000 clones appear in this sample, roughly 93% of them only once. The ten largest clones add up to about 2.9% of the sample. What the time point label conveys for this sample: before start of T cell therapy. Their antigen targets remain unknown. The sequences come from CD8+ T cells from blood, collected before autologous CMV-specific T cell therapy. The receptors derive from a human patient who had received a solid organ transplant and had CMV disease.

The V gene is TRBV5-4, the J gene TRBJ1-2, with a possible D match to TRBD1 (5 bases). The CDR3 is 15 amino acids. V lost 1 base and J 1 base, leaving 11 bases between the germline ends. Germline assignment: CDR1 SGHNT and CDR2 YYREEE (reference sequence). The CDR3 DNA reads as TGTGCCAGCAGCTTGTCAGGGAGCGATAACTATGGCTACACCTTC. Its translation: CASSLSGSDNYGYTF.

This chain connects TRBV19 to TRBJ1-1, with D unclear. CDR3 length equals 15 residues. Germline loops: CDR1 LNHDA, CDR2 SQIVND (reference sequence). The V end was cut by 0 bases, the J end by 1 base, with 9 bases between. Here the CDR3 DNA reads TGTGCCAGTAGTATAGATGGCTTTGCGAACACTGAAGCTTTCTTT. Translated: CASSIDGFANTEAFF.

The chain carries TRBV6-5 and TRBJ1-2; D is unclear. CDR1 and CDR2 (germline): MNHEY, SVGAGI. The CDR3 totals 14 residues. V lost 6 bases to trimming and J lost 0 bases, with 11 bases between them. CDR3 protein: CASSGWASNYGYTF. The CDR3 nucleotides read TGTGCCAGCAGCGGGTGGGCTTCTAACTATGGCTACACCTTC.

This chain uses TRBV19 with TRBJ2-3; 13 nucleotides line up with TRBD2. Germline trimming cut 7 bases from V and 8 bases from J; bases unmatched to any gene: 9. CDR1 and CDR2 from the germline V gene are LNHDA and SQIVND (reference sequence). This CDR3 has 15 residues. CDR3 in amino acids: CASTVGTSGASTQYF. The CDR3 region has the DNA TGTGCCAGTACCGTTGGGACTAGCGGGGCAAGTACGCAGTATTTT.

V is TRBV7-9 and J is TRBJ1-4; TRBD1 aligns across 11 bases. The CDR3 runs 17 residues. The ends lost 2 bases at V and 0 bases at J; junction bases unmatched: 2. Per the germline V gene, CDR1 is SEHNR and CDR2 is FQNEAQ (reference sequence). The CDR3 coding sequence is TGTGCCAGCAGCTTATGGGGACAGGGGGCAACTAATGAAAAACTGTTTTTT. This codes for CASSLWGQGATNEKLFF.

V gene TRBV27 combines with J gene TRBJ1-1; D is perhaps TRBD1 (6 bases). Trimming shortened V by 0 bases and J by 1 base, and 6 bases separated the two germline ends. Germline V gives CDR1 MNHEY, CDR2 SMNVEV (reference sequence). The CDR3 is 14 residues long. The CDR3 nucleotides are TGTGCCAGCAGTTTATCGGGGGCGAACACTGAAGCTTTCTTT. Translating gives CASSLSGANTEAFF.

The CDR3 sequence is CASRQAMNTEAFF. The CDR3 region has the DNA TGTGCCAGCAGGCAGGCTATGAACACTGAAGCTTTCTTT. The rearrangement links TRBV6-5 to TRBJ1-1; D is unclear. This CDR3 spans 13 amino acids. Trimming removed 6 bases at V and 0 bases at J, with 8 bases between. The germline V gene encodes CDR1 MNHEY and CDR2 SVGAGI.

The chain has TRBV7-8 and TRBJ1-4, with a tentative D call TRBD1 (5 bases). The CDR3 length is 15 residues. Germline CDR1 is SGHVS and CDR2 is FQNEAQ. Trimming removed 5 bases from V and 4 bases from J, with 14 bases in between. The CDR3 here is CASSTLGGDNEKLFF. The DNA for the CDR3 is TGTGCCAGCAGCACCCTGGGAGGGGATAATGAAAAACTGTTTTTT.

The CDR3 here is CSVEGSDRDPYEQYF. The CDR3, as DNA: TGCAGCGTTGAGGGTTCGGACAGGGACCCCTACGAGCAGTACTTC. The chain combines TRBV29-1 with TRBJ2-5; 8 nucleotides line up with TRBD1. Gene TRBJ2-7 matches the end of the DNA better, so the J call may be wrong. The CDR3 length is 15 residues. Germline CDR1 is SQVTM and CDR2 is ANQGSEA.